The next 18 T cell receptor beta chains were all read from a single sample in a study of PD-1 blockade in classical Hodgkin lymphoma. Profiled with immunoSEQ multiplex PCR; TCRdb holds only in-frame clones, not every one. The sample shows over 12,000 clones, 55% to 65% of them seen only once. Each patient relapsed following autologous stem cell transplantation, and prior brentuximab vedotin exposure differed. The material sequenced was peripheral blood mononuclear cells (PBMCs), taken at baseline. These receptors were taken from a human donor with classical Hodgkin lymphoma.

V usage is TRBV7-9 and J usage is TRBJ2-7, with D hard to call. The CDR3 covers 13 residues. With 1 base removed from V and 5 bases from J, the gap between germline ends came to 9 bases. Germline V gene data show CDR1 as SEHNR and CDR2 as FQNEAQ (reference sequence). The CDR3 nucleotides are TGTGCCAGCAGCTTAGGTGTCCCGGACGAGCAGTACTTC. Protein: CASSLGVPDEQYF.

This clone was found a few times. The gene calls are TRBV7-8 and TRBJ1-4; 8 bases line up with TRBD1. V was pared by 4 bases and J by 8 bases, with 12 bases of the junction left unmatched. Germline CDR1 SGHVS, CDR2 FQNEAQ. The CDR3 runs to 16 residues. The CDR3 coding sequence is TGTGCCAGCAGCTCCCGCTCGCAGGGGGCTTGGGAAAAACTGTTTTTT. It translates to CASSSRSQGAWEKLFF.

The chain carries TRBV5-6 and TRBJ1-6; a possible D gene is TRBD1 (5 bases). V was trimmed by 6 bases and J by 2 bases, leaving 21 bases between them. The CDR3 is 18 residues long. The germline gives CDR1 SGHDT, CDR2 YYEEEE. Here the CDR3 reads CASNRWEGQGAYNSPLHF. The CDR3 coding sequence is TGTGCCAGCAACAGATGGGAGGGGCAGGGCGCCTATAATTCACCCCTCCACTTT.

The CDR3 sequence is CASSSRKGQGRTGELFF. The CDR3 DNA follows: TGTGCCAGCAGCTCGAGAAAGGGACAGGGGAGGACCGGGGAGCTGTTTTTT. The V and J genes are TRBV11-3 and TRBJ2-2, with 10 bases fitting TRBD1. Germline V gives CDR1 SGHNT, CDR2 YENEEA. V trimming: 4 bases; J trimming: 5 bases; junction bases outside the gene matches: 10. This CDR3 spans 17 amino acids. The full variable domain, with the rest looked up from reference TRBV11-3 and TRBJ2-2, is EAGVVQSPRYKIIEKKQPVAFWCNPISGHNTLYWYLQNLGQGPELLIRYENEEAVDDSQLPKDRFSAERLKGVDSTLKIQPAELGDSAVYLCASSSRKGQGRTGELFFGEGSRLTVL.

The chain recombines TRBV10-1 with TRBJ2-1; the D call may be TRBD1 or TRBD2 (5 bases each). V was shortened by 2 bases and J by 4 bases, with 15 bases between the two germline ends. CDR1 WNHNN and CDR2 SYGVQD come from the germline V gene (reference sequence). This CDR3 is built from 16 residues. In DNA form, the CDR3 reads TGCGCCAGCAGTGAGGGGGCGGGCGGGCCGTACAATGAGCAGTTCTTC. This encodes CASSEGAGGPYNEQFF.

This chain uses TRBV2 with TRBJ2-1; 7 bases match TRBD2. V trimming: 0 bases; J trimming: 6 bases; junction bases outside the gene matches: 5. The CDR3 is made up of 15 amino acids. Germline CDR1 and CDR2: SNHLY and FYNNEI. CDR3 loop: CASSEATVAGNEQFF. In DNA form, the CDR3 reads TGTGCCAGCAGTGAAGCAACGGTAGCGGGCAATGAGCAGTTCTTC. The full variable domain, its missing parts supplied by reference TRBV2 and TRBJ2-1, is EPEVTQTPSHQVTQMGQEVILRCVPISNHLYFYWYRQILGQKVEFLVSFYNNEISEKSEIFDDQFSVERPDGSNFTLKIRSTKLEDSAMYFCASSEATVAGNEQFFGPGTRLTVL.

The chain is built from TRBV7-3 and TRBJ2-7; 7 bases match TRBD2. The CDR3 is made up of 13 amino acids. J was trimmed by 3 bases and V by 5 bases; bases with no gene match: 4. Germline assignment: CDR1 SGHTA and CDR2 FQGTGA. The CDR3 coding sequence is TGTGCCAGCAGCCAATCTAGCGGCTACGAGCAGTACTTC. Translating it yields CASSQSSGYEQYF.

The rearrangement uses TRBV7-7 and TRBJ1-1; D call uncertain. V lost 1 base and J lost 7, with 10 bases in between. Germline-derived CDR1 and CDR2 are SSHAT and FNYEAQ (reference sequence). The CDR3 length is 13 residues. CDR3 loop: CASSLGRRYEAFF. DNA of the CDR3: TGTGCCAGCAGCTTAGGTCGCAGGTATGAAGCTTTCTTT.

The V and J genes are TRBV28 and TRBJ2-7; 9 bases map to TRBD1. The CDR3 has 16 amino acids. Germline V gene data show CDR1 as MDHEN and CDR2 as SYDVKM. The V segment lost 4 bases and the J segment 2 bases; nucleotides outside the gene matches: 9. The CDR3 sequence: CASSSTGTGFPYEQYF. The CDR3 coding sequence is TGTGCCAGCAGTTCGACCGGGACAGGGTTCCCCTACGAGCAGTACTTC.

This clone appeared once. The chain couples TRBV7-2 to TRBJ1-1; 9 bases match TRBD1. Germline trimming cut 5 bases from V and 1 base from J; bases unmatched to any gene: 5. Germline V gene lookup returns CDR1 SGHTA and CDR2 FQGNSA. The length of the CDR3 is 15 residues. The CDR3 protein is CASSPGQGSNTEAFF. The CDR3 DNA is TGTGCCAGCAGCCCGGGACAGGGTTCGAACACTGAAGCTTTCTTT.

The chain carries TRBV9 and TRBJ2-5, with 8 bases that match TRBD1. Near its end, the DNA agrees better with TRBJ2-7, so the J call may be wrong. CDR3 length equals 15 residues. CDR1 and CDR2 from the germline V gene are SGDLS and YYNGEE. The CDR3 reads CASSPEGQVTYEQYF. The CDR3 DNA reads TGTGCCAGCAGCCCCGAGGGACAGGTTACCTACGAGCAGTACTTC.

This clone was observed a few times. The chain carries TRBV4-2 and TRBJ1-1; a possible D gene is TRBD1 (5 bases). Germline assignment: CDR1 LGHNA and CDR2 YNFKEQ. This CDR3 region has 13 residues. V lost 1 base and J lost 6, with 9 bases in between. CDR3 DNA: TGTGCCAGCAGCCAAGCTATAGGGGCTGAAGCTTTCTTT. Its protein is CASSQAIGAEAFF.

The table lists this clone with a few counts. The CDR3 sequence is CSALTALNTEAFF. The CDR3 bases are TGCAGCGCCCTGACAGCGTTGAACACTGAAGCTTTCTTT. This rearrangement joins TRBV29-1 to TRBJ1-1, with D possibly matching TRBD1 (5 bases). CDR3 size: 13 residues. Looked up from germline, CDR1 is SQVTM and CDR2 is ANQGSEA. Trimming took 7 bases from V and 0 from J, leaving 12 bases between them.

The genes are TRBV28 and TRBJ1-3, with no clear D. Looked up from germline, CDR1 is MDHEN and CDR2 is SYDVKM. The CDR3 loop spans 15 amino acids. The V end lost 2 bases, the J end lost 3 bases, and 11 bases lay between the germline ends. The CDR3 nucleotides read TGTGCCAGCAGTTTACCGGTGGCAGTTGGAAACACCATATATTTT. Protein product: CASSLPVAVGNTIYF.

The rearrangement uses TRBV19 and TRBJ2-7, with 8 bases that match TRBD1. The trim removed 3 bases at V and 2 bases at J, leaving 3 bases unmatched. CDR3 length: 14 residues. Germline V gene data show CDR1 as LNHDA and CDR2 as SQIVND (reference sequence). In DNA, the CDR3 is TGTGCCAGTAGTATGTGGGACAGGCCCTACGAGCAGTACTTC. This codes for CASSMWDRPYEQYF.

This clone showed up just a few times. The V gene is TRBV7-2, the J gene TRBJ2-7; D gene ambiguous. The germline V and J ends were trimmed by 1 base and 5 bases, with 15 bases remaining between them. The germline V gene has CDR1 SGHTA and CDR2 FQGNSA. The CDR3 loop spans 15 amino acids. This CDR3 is CASSLDGARYDEQYF. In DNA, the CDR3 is TGTGCCAGCAGCTTAGACGGCGCCCGGTACGACGAGCAGTACTTC.

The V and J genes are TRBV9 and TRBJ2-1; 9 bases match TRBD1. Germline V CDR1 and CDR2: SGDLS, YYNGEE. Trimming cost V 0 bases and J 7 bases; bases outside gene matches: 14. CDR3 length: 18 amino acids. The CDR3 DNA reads TGTGCCAGCAGCGTAGGGCCCATCCCGGGACAGGGTACAAATGAGCAGTTCTTC. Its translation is CASSVGPIPGQGTNEQFF.

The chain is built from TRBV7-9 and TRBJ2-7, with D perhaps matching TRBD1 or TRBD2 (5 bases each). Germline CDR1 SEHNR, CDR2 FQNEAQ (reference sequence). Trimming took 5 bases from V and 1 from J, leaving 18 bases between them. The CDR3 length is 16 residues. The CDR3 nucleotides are TGTGCCAGCAGCACAGCCGGGACGTTATCTTCCTACGAGCAGTACTTC. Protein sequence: CASSTAGTLSSYEQYF.